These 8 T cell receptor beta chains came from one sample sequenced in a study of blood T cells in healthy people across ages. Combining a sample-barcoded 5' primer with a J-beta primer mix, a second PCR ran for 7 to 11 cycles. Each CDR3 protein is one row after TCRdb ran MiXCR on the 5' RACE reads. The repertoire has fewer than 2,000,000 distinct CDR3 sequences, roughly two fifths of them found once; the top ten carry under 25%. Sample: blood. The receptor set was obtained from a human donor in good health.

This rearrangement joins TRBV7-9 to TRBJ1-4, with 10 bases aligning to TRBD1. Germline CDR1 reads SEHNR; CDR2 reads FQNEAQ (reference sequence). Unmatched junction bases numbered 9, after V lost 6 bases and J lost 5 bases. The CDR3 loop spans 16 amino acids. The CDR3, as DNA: TGTGCCAGCAGACCGGGACAGGGGAGGGGGAATGAAAAACTGTTTTTT. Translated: CASRPGQGRGNEKLFF.

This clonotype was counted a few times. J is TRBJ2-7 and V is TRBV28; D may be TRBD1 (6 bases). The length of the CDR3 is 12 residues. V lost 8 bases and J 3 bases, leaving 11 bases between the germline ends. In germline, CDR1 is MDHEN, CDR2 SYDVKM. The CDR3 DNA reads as TGTGCCAGCGGGGGCCCGGTCTACGAGCAGTACTTC. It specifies CASGGPVYEQYF.

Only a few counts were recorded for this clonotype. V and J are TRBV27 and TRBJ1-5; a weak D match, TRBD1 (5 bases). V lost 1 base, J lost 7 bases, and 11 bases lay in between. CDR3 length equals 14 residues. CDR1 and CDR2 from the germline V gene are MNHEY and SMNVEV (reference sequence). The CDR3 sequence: CASSLLGAGQPQHF. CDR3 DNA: TGTGCCAGCAGTTTATTAGGGGCAGGACAGCCCCAGCATTTT.

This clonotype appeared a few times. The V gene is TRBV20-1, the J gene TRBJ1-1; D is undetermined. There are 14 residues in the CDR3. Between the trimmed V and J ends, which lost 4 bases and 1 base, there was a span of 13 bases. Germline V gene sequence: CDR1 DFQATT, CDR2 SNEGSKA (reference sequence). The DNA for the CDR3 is TGCAGTGCTATGAATCTCCGGGGGAACACTGAAGCTTTCTTT. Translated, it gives CSAMNLRGNTEAFF.

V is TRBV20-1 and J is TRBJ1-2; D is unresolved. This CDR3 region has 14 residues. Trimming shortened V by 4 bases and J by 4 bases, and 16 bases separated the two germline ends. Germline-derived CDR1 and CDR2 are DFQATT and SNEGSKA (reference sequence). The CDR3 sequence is CSATINGRVYGYTF. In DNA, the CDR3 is TGCAGTGCTACTATAAACGGACGGGTCTATGGCTACACCTTC.

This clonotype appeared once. The CDR3 loop is CASSQTGRNEKLFF. The CDR3, as DNA: TGTGCCAGCAGCCAAACAGGGAGGAATGAAAAACTGTTTTTT. The chain has TRBV6-6 and TRBJ1-4; D possibly corresponds to TRBD1 (6 bases). The germline V gene has CDR1 MNHNY and CDR2 SVGAGI (reference sequence). The CDR3 is made up of 14 amino acids. Trimming took 6 bases from V and 5 from J, leaving 13 bases between them.

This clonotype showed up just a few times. The CDR3 sequence is CSVTTPKLPGQGFYGYTF. The CDR3 coding sequence is TGCAGCGTTACAACCCCAAAATTACCGGGACAGGGATTCTATGGCTACACCTTC. The chain uses TRBV29-1 and TRBJ1-2, with TRBD1 identical over 9 bases. Per the germline V gene, CDR1 is SQVTM and CDR2 is ANQGSEA. The length of the CDR3 is 18 residues. Trimming took 5 bases from V and 4 from J; bases not matched to a gene: 20.

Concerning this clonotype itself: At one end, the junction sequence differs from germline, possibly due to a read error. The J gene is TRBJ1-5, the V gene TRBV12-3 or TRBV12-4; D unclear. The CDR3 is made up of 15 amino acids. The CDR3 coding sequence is TGTGCCAGCACGCGAGGGCCAGATAGCAATCGGCCCCAGCATTTT. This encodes CASTRGPDSNRPQHF.